This record covers a single T cell receptor (beta chain). Its specific antigen is unknown. One base away there is no much larger clone; base qualities are not given. This specimen comes from a study of T cells after yellow fever vaccination (dated by TCRdb to between 2017 and 2020). At the level of the whole study: The SMART-Seq v4 Ultra Low Input RNA kit was used to prepare libraries from fractions with low cell numbers. Two healthy male donors made up the cohort, one aged 18 to 29 years and the other aged 30 to 40 years. Bulk TCR alpha and beta repertoires were sequenced longitudinally to track T-cell clones before and after primary and booster YFV17D yellow fever vaccination. Blood was drawn at multiple timepoints before and after primary and secondary immunization, with bulk PBMC replicates and cell subsets isolated. Study-wide conclusions, independent of this receptor: The study included only two donors, which limits how far the findings can be generalized. After the booster, most of the clones that had expanded following primary vaccination were detected again (96% of CD4 and around 88% of CD8), which suggests that memory was broadly maintained. A small fraction of clonotypes appeared in both the CD4 and CD8 compartments, likely as a result of convergent recombination. Computational filtering was required because FACS-sorted repertoires could contain abundant contaminating clonotypes from the bulk population. The secondary T-cell response was weaker than the primary response but faster, peaking on day 5 instead of day 15.

TCR cDNA was synthesized by 5'RACE template switching, through which a universal primer site and unique molecular identifiers were introduced. cDNA synthesis was primed from both the TCR alpha and TCR beta constant segments. Libraries were amplified in two PCR steps, with sample barcodes and sequencing adapters added in the second step. Sequencing of libraries was done on Illumina HiSeq 2500 (2x100 bp) or NovaSeq (2x150 bp). The source study handled its data this way. Reads were demultiplexed and collapsed into UMI consensus sequences with MIGEC, and V(D)J alignment was performed with MiXCR. Vaccine-responding clonotypes were identified with edgeR using replicate PBMC samples, with FDR below 0.01 and a log2 fold change above 5 up to day 15 being required. Bulk clonotypes were assigned CD4 or CD8 identity according to which sequenced CD4 or CD8 repertoire held them at higher abundance. TCRdb applied fastp at Q25 and MiXCR to the public reads, then kept only in-frame beta chains. Every entry covers one CDR3 protein and lists the most common genes and DNA from its rows. These V and J calls originate from TCRdb's pipeline instead of the authors' own analysis. Across this sample there are 450,000 to 650,000 distinct CDR3 sequences, with roughly a fifth seen only once. Clones ranked in the top ten supply about 16% of the sample.

Per the germline V gene, SGDLS is the CDR1 and YYNGEE is the CDR2. V drops 3 bases and J drops 4 bases, leaving 7 bases in between. From the cysteine up to the phenylalanine, the CDR3 has a length of 13 residues. The DNA shown is the 39-base CDR3, in frame from base 1. The intended sense of this specimen's treatment or condition label: live attenuated yellow fever vaccine strain. At each blood-draw timepoint, two biological replicates of bulk PBMCs were obtained. A standard Ficoll-Paque protocol was used to isolate PBMCs from peripheral blood. TriZol was used to extract RNA from bulk PBMCs, CD4 and CD8 fractions, and dextramer-positive and dextramer-negative fractions.

The sequence was collected from a man aged 18 to 30 who received the YFV17D yellow fever vaccine. The sequence joins TRBV9 to TRBJ2-2, with the D gene not confidently named. The starting material was PBMCs, obtained about 20 days after the first yellow fever vaccination. DNA sequence: TGTGCCAGCAGCGAGTGGGGCACCGGGGAGCTGTTTTTT. This yields the protein CASSEWGTGELFF.